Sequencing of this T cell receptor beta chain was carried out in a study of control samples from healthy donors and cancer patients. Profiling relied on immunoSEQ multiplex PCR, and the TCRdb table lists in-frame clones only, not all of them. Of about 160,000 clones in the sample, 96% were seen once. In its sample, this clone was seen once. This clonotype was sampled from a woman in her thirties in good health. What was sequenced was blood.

This CDR3 is CASSLGTGNTIYF. The CDR3 region has the DNA TGCGCCAGCAGCTTGGGGACAGGAAACACCATATATTTT. The V call is TRBV5-1, the J call TRBJ1-3, with a tentative D call TRBD1 (5 bases). This CDR3 comprises 13 residues. V was cut by 0 bases and J by 4 bases, with 5 bases left in between. Germline V lookup: CDR1 SGHRS, CDR2 YFSETQ.